This TCR beta chain was profiled in a study of T cell responses to AZD1222 COVID-19 vaccine. Broader study findings: Only a handful of AZD1222 recipients, roughly six in all, had baseline seropositivity. Clonal diversity was possibly underestimated; the donors were predominantly white British and more often female.

This clone was seen a handful of times. What it binds is not known. Sequenced by immunoSEQ multiplex PCR; TCRdb stores in-frame clones only, minus some. Counted here are around 140,000 clones, roughly 90% occurring once; the ten biggest clones make up around 3.5%. V was pared by 3 bases and J by 7 bases, with 10 bases of the junction left unmatched. CDR1 and CDR2 from the germline V gene are MGHRA and YSYEKL. This CDR3 is 16 amino acids long. The receptor's source is an adult who received the AZD1222 COVID-19 vaccine. V usage is TRBV4-1 and J usage is TRBJ1-4, with 8 bases fitting TRBD1. This material consisted of peripheral blood, taken 28 days after the second AZD1222 dose. The DNA of the CDR3 is TGCGCCAGCAGCCACAGTAGGGCCAGGGGGCGTGAAAAACTGTTTTTT. It specifies CASSHSRARGREKLFF.